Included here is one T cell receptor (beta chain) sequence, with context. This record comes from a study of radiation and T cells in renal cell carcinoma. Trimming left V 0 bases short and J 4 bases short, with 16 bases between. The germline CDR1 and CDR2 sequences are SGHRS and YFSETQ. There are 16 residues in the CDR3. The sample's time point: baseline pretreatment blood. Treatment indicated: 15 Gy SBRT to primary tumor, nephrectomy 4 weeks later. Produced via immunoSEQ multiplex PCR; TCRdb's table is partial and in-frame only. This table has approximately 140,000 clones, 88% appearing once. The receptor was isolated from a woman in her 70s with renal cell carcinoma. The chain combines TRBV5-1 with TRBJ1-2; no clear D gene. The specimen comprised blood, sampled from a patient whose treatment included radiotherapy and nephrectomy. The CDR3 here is CASSLGHGNVGYGYTF. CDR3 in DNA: TGCGCCAGCAGCTTGGGGCACGGAAACGTCGGCTATGGCTACACCTTC.